These T cell receptor beta chains were read from a single sample in a study of OX40 agonist ivuxolimab in advanced cancers. Generated by immunoSEQ multiplex PCR, the TCRdb table keeps only in-frame clones and is missing some. The sample consists of about 61,000 clones, about 86% of them appearing once. The source material was CD4+ or CD8+ T cells sorted from blood, sampled in a trial of the OX40 agonist ivuxolimab. The receptors stem from an adult with an advanced solid tumor such as melanoma, head and neck, liver or kidney cancer. The CDR3 runs from the conserved cysteine through the conserved F or W. The D gene is left open where the match is weak. Clone size is not always given. Where it is, it says once, few, many or a class for expanded clones.

D	V	J	size	DNA	CDR3
.	TRBV4-1	TRBJ1-5	medium-sized	TGCGCCAGCAGCCAAGGACAGGCTAATCAGCCCCAGCATTTT	CASSQGQANQPQHF
.	TRBV6-5	TRBJ1-1	.	TGTGCCAGCGGCAGGAGGGGGAACACTGAAGCTTTCTTT	CASGRRGNTEAFF
TRBD1	TRBV5-1	TRBJ1-2	.	TGCGCCAGCAGCACACAGGGGGGTTATGGCTACACCTTC	CASSTQGGYGYTF
TRBD2	TRBV18	TRBJ2-5	.	TGTGCCAGCTCAGGACTAGCGGGAGTTACTGCCCAAGAGACCCAGTACTTC	CASSGLAGVTAQETQYF
.	TRBV5-1	TRBJ2-5	.	TGCGCCAGCAGCACGGGTTTGGACTCGGGGACCCAGTACTTC	CASSTGLDSGTQYF
.	TRBV11-2	TRBJ1-6	few	TGTGCCAGCAGCTATAGCAATTCACCCCTCCACTTT	CASSYSNSPLHF
.	TRBV6-5	TRBJ1-5	.	TGTGCCAGCAGCCGGACTTCCGGACATCAGCCCCAGCATTTT	CASSRTSGHQPQHF
TRBD2	TRBV5-4	TRBJ2-1	.	TGTGCCAGCAGCCCCCCGGGACTAGCGGGGGGGCCAAGCAATGAGCAGTTCTTC	CASSPPGLAGGPSNEQFF
.	TRBV2	TRBJ2-3	.	TGTGCCAGCAGGCACCCGGGCCATAGCACAGATACGCAGTATTTT	CASRHPGHSTDTQYF
.	TRBV19	TRBJ1-5	.	TGTGCCAGTAGTTTGTGGGGGCAGGGGCAGCCCCAGCATTTT	CASSLWGQGQPQHF
.	TRBV7-8	TRBJ2-7	.	TGTGCCAGCAGCTTAGGTCGAGGGTACGAGCAGTACTTC	CASSLGRGYEQYF
TRBD1	TRBV18	TRBJ2-1	.	TGTGCCAGCTCAGGACAGGGACTGTACAATGAGCAGTTCTTC	CASSGQGLYNEQFF
TRBD1	TRBV14	TRBJ1-4	.	TGTGCCAGCAGCCAAGACCTAGCCGGGACAGGGGGACGGGAAAAACTGTTTTTT	CASSQDLAGTGGREKLFF
.	TRBV5-4	TRBJ2-6	.	TGTGCCAGCAGTCAGGAGTTAAGCTCTGGGGCCAACGTCCTGACTTTC	CASSQELSSGANVLTF
TRBD1	TRBV27	TRBJ2-7	.	TGTGCCAGCAGTTTGCAGGGGGTGGGTGCCTACGAGCAGTACTTC	CASSLQGVGAYEQYF
.	TRBV14	TRBJ1-5	once	TGTGCCAGCAGCCAAGGGGGCCCCGCAAGGCAGCCCCAGCATTTT	CASSQGGPARQPQHF
.	TRBV5-1	TRBJ2-5	.	TGCGCCAGCAGCTTGGCTCACTCAAAAGAGACCCAGTACTTC	CASSLAHSKETQYF